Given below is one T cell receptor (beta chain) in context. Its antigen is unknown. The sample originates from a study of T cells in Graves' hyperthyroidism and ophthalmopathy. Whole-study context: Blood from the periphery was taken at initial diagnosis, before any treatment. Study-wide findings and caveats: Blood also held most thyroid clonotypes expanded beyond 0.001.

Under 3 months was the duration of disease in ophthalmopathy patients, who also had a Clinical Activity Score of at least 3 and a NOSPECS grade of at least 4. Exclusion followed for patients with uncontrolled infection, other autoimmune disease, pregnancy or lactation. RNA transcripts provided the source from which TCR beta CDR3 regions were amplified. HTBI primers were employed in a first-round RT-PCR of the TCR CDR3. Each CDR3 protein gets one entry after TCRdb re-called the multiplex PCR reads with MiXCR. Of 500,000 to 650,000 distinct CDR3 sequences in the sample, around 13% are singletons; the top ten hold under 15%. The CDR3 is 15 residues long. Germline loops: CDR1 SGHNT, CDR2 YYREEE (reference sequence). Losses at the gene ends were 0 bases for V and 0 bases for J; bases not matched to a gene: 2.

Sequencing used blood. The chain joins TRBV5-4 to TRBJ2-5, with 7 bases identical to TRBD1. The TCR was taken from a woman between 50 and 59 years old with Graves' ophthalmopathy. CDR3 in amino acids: CASSLGRGYQETQYF. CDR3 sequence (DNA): TGTGCCAGCAGCTTGGGCAGGGGGTACCAAGAGACCCAGTACTTC.